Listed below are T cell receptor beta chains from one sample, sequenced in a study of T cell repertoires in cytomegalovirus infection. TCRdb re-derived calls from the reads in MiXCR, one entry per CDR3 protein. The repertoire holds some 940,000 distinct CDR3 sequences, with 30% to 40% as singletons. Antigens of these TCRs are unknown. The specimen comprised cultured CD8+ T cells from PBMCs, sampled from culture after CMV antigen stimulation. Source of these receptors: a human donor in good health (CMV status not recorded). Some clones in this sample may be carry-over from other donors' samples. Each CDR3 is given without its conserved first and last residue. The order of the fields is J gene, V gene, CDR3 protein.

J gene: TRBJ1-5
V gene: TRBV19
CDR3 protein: ASSILPSNQPQH

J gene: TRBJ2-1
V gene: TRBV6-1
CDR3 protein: ASSVGLELWGEQF

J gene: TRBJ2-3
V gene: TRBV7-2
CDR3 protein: ASSHVISGTDTQY

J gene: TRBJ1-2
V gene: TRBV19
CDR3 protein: ASSMTVAGGVDGYT

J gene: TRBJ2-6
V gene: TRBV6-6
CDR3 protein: ASLTRVPGANVLT

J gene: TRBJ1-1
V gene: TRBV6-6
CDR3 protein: AISISLNTEAF

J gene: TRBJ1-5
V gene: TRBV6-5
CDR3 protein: ASSPSFLGNQPQH

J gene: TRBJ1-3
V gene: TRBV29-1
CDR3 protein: SVVRLATGNTIY

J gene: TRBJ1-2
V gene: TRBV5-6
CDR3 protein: ANSLDLRGDYGYT

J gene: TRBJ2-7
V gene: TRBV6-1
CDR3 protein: ASSRVGEVYEQY